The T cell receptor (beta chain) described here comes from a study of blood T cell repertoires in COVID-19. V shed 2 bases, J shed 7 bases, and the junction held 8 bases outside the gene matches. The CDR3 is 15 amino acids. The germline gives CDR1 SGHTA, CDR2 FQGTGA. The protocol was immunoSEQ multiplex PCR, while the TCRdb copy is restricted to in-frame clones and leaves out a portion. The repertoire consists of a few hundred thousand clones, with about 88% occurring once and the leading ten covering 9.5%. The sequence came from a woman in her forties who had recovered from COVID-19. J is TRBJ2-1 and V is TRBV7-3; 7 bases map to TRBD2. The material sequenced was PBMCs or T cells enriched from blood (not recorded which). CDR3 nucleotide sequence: TGTGCCAGCAGCTTAGTAGCGGGTCTCGGAAATGAGCAGTTCTTC. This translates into CASSLVAGLGNEQFF.